This T cell receptor (beta chain) was recorded in a study of CD8 T cells in ankylosing spondylitis. General study results and limits: Apparently characteristic of ankylosing spondylitis blood was a TCR beta motif (about eight highly homologous variants). With a CD8+ phenotype, disease-linked clones were relatively rare in peripheral blood.

A quantitative 5'-RACE method, one with molecular barcodes, was used to make TCR beta libraries. TCRdb re-called the 5' RACE reads with MiXCR, one entry per CDR3 protein. Among 700,000 to 850,000 distinct CDR3 sequences listed, 12% were seen once. The CDR3 loop spans 14 amino acids. Germline V gives CDR1 SGHVS, CDR2 FQNEAQ. Trimming cost V 6 bases and J 5 bases; bases outside gene matches: 6. With respect to this clonotype: Its antigen is still unknown.

The sequencing input was blood, either unsorted or a sorted T cell fraction (not recorded which). This clonotype originated in a male donor with ankylosing spondylitis. The chain couples TRBV7-8 to TRBJ1-5; TRBD1 matches 8 bases. CDR3 amino acids: CASSLRGQDQPQHF. CDR3 nucleotides: TGTGCCAGCAGTCTCAGGGGGCAGGATCAGCCCCAGCATTTT.